The 5 T cell receptor beta chains in this list originate from one sample, sequenced in a study of blood T cell repertoires in COVID-19. Data came from immunoSEQ multiplex PCR; TCRdb stores just in-frame clones and leaves some out. Counted here are approximately 190,000 clones, 75% to 85% occurring once; the ten biggest clones make up roughly 6.4%. The sequencing input was peripheral blood. The receptors originated from a man in his sixties with acute or convalescent COVID-19.

The J gene is TRBJ2-2, the V gene TRBV9, with TRBD1 matching 10 bases. V lost 3 bases to trimming and J lost 6 bases; unmatched junction nucleotides: 8. Germline CDR1 and CDR2: SGDLS and YYNGEE. The CDR3 sequence is 16 residues long. The CDR3 sequence: CASSAGGTGAAGELFF. CDR3 nucleotides: TGTGCCAGCAGCGCCGGCGGGACAGGGGCTGCCGGGGAGCTGTTTTTT.

The chain joins TRBV15 to TRBJ1-1, with no clear D. Germline CDR1 LNHNV, CDR2 YYDKDF (reference sequence). Trimming shortened V by 3 bases and J by 0 bases, and 14 bases separated the two germline ends. The CDR3 extends over 16 amino acids. CDR3 region: CATSSSRPEMNTEAFF. Written as DNA, the CDR3 is TGTGCCACCAGCAGTAGTCGACCGGAGATGAACACTGAAGCTTTCTTT.

Note on this clone: Other DNA sequences within the sample encode an identical CDR3. This sequence joins TRBV27 and TRBJ2-3, with D tentatively TRBD2 (6 bases). Germline V lookup: CDR1 MNHEY, CDR2 SMNVEV (reference sequence). The CDR3 covers 14 residues. The ends were cut back, 5 bases at V and 2 bases at J, with 11 bases in the middle. The CDR3 DNA follows: TGTGCCAGCAGTCTGGCGGGACCCACAGATACGCAGTATTTT. It codes for CASSLAGPTDTQYF.

This clone was seen a few times. V is TRBV4-3 and J is TRBJ1-6, with a tentative D call TRBD1 (6 bases). The germline gives CDR1 LGHNA, CDR2 YSLEER. This CDR3 comprises 15 residues. Trimming shortened V by 1 base and J by 6 bases, and 10 bases separated the two germline ends. The CDR3 sequence: CASSQGGTINSPLHF. The DNA of the CDR3 is TGCGCCAGCAGCCAAGGAGGGACAATTAATTCACCCCTCCACTTT.

The rearrangement uses TRBV5-1 and TRBJ2-7; 9 nucleotides agree with TRBD1. V trimming: 4 bases; J trimming: 0 bases; junction bases outside the gene matches: 5. This CDR3 contains 15 residues. Germline-derived CDR1 and CDR2 are SGHRS and YFSETQ. The DNA for the CDR3 is TGCGCCAGCAGCGTTAGGACAGGGGCCTCCTACGAGCAGTACTTC. It codes for CASSVRTGASYEQYF.